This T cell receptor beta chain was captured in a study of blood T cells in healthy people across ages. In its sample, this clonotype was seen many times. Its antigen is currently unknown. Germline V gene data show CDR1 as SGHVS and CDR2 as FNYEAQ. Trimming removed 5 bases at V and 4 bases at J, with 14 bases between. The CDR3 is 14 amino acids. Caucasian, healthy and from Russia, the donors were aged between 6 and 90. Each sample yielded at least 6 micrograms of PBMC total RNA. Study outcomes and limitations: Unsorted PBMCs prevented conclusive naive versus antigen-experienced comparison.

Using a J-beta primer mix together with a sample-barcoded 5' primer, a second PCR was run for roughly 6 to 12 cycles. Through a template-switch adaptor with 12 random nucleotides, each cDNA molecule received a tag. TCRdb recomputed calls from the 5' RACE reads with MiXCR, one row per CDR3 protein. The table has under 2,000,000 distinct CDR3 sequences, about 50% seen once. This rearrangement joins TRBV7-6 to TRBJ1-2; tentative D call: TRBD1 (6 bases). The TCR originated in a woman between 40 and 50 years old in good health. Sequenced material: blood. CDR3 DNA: TGTGCCAGCAGCCCTCAGACAGGTTCCTATGGCTACACCTTC. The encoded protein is CASSPQTGSYGYTF.